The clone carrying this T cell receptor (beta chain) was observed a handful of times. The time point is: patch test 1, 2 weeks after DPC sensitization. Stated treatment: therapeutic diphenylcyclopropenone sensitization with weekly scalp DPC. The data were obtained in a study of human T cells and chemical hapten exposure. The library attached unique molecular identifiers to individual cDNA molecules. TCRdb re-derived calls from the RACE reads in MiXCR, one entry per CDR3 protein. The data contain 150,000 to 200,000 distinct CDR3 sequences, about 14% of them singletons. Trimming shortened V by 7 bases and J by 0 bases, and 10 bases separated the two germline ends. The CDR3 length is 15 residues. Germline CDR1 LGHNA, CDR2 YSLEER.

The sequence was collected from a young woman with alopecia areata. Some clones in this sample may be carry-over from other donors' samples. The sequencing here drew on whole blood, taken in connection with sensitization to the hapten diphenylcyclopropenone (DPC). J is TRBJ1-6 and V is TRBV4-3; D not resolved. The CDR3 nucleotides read TGCGCCAGCAAGGACGCCAACTCCTATAATTCACCCCTCCACTTT. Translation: CASKDANSYNSPLHF.